Below, 31 T cell receptor beta chains from the same sample are listed, as sequenced in a study of immune evolution from preneoplasia to lung adenocarcinoma. The method was immunoSEQ multiplex PCR; TCRdb's version includes in-frame clones alone and lacks a portion of them. The sample shows several thousand clones, 78% of them seen only once. The sequenced material came from FFPE normal lung tissue adjacent to the tumor. The receptors stem from a person aged 50-69 years with lung adenocarcinoma.

This rearrangement joins TRBV7-6 to TRBJ1-3; TRBD1 matches 7 bases. This CDR3 is 16 amino acids long. Germline assignment: CDR1 SGHVS and CDR2 FNYEAQ. V was clipped by 5 bases and J by 0 bases; unmatched bases: 7. CDR3 coding DNA: TGTGCCAGCAGCCCTAGGACAGGTCTCTCTGGAAACACCATATATTTT. Its translation is CASSPRTGLSGNTIYF.

The CDR3 here is CASSQINRGQPQHF. The DNA of the CDR3 is TGCGCCAGCAGCCAAATCAATCGGGGTCAGCCCCAGCATTTT. The chain links TRBV4-1 to TRBJ1-5; D is unclear. The V gene lost 2 bases and the J gene lost 6 bases, with 11 bases spanning the gap. The CDR3 is 14 residues long. CDR1 and CDR2 from the germline V gene are MGHRA and YSYEKL.

The chain joins TRBV5-1 to TRBJ2-5, with a tentative D call TRBD2 (5 bases). V was clipped by 5 bases and J by 4 bases, with 12 bases between them. This CDR3 spans 13 amino acids. From germline, CDR1 is SGHRS and CDR2 YFSETQ. CDR3 amino acids: CASRGGLTETQYF. CDR3 nucleotides: TGCGCCAGCAGAGGCGGGTTAACAGAGACCCAGTACTTC. The full variable domain, with the rest looked up from reference TRBV5-1 and TRBJ2-5, is KAGVTQTPRYLIKTRGQQVTLSCSPISGHRSVSWYQQTPGQGLQFLFEYFSETQRNKGNFPGRFSGRQFSNSRSEMNVSTLELGDSALYLCASRGGLTETQYFGPGTRLLVL.

V is TRBV7-6 and J is TRBJ2-2; D may match TRBD1 or TRBD2 (6 bases each). V lost 1 base to trimming and J lost 4 bases, with 7 bases between them. This CDR3 has 14 residues. Per the germline V gene, CDR1 is SGHVS and CDR2 is FNYEAQ. This chain's CDR3 is CASSLGGATGELFF. In nucleotides, the CDR3 is TGTGCCAGCAGCTTAGGGGGGGCCACCGGGGAGCTGTTTTTT.

The rearrangement links TRBV10-3 to TRBJ2-3; a possible D gene is TRBD1 (6 bases). V lost 6 bases and J lost 0, with 10 bases in between. Germline assignment: CDR1 ENHRY and CDR2 SYGVKD. This CDR3 contains 14 residues. The CDR3 DNA reads TGTGCCATCAGATGGACAGACAGCACAGATACGCAGTATTTT. Protein product: CAIRWTDSTDTQYF.

This clone turned up a few times. The chain is built from TRBV7-6 and TRBJ2-7; D call uncertain. CDR1 is SGHVS, CDR2 FNYEAQ, per germline. V was shortened by 1 base and J by 2 bases, with 9 bases between the two germline ends. CDR3 length equals 14 residues. The CDR3: CASSLGQVPYEQYF. The CDR3 DNA is TGTGCCAGCAGCTTAGGCCAGGTTCCCTACGAGCAGTACTTC.

The V and J genes are TRBV7-6 and TRBJ1-1; no clear D gene. V lost 5 bases to trimming and J lost 0 bases, with 13 bases between them. This CDR3 is 15 amino acids long. Germline CDR1 and CDR2: SGHVS and FNYEAQ. The CDR3: CASSQEVGLNTEAFF. The CDR3 DNA sequence: TGTGCCAGCAGCCAGGAGGTTGGGTTGAACACTGAAGCTTTCTTT.

This CDR3 reads CASSADRGGDTQYF. The CDR3 DNA is TGTGCCAGCAGTGCGGACAGGGGCGGAGATACGCAGTATTTT. The chain uses TRBV6-5 and TRBJ2-3, with 9 bases identical to TRBD1. Germline V gives CDR1 MNHEY, CDR2 SVGAGI. The CDR3 length is 14 residues. Trimming cost V 5 bases and J 5 bases; bases outside gene matches: 5.

The chain links TRBV11-2 to TRBJ2-7, with D unresolved. The length of the CDR3 is 15 residues. The V end was cut by 5 bases, the J end by 2 bases, with 16 bases between. Germline CDR1 SGHAT, CDR2 FQNNGV. The CDR3 bases are TGTGCCAGCAGCAGGACGGATGATCGAACCTACGAGCAGTACTTC. It is translated as CASSRTDDRTYEQYF. Using reference TRBV11-2 and TRBJ2-7 for the parts outside the CDR3, the full variable domain is EAGVAQSPRYKIIEKRQSVAFWCNPISGHATLYWYQQILGQGPKLLIQFQNNGVVDDSQLPKDRFSAERLKGVDSTLKIQPAKLEDSAVYLCASSRTDDRTYEQYFGPGTRLTVT.

On this clone: Other DNA sequences from this sample encode an identical CDR3 as well. The chain recombines TRBV5-1 with TRBJ2-5; D unresolved. Trimming took 5 bases from V and 1 from J, leaving 3 bases between them. This CDR3 is 11 amino acids long. Germline V lookup: CDR1 SGHRS, CDR2 YFSETQ. This chain's CDR3 is CASSFQETQYF. In DNA form, the CDR3 reads TGCGCCAGCAGTTTCCAAGAGACCCAGTACTTC.

The rearrangement uses TRBV4-1 and TRBJ1-1, with 7 bases that match TRBD1. CDR3 length: 15 residues. J lost 0 bases, V lost 0 bases, and 1 base had no gene match. Germline-derived CDR1 and CDR2 are MGHRA and YSYEKL. CDR3 residues: CASSQETGMNTEAFF. CDR3 DNA sequence: TGCGCCAGCAGCCAAGAGACAGGGATGAACACTGAAGCTTTCTTT.

This chain connects TRBV6-6 to TRBJ2-1, with 9 bases fitting TRBD2. The CDR3 totals 13 residues. V lost 10 bases, J lost 5 bases, and 6 bases stayed unmatched. Germline V gene sequence: CDR1 MNHNY, CDR2 SVGAGI (reference sequence). This chain's CDR3 is CATASGVDNEQFF. Written as DNA, the CDR3 is TGTGCCACCGCTAGCGGGGTCGACAATGAGCAGTTCTTC.

The V gene is TRBV5-1, the J gene TRBJ1-1; TRBD1 aligns across 8 bases. CDR3 length: 14 residues. J gave up 3 bases and V 2 bases, and 3 bases lay outside the gene matches. Germline loops: CDR1 SGHRS, CDR2 YFSETQ. The CDR3 DNA reads TGCGCCAGCAGCTTTGGACAGGGCTACACTGAAGCTTTCTTT. Translating gives CASSFGQGYTEAFF. The variable domain in full, completed from reference TRBV5-1 and TRBJ1-1, reads KAGVTQTPRYLIKTRGQQVTLSCSPISGHRSVSWYQQTPGQGLQFLFEYFSETQRNKGNFPGRFSGRQFSNSRSEMNVSTLELGDSALYLCASSFGQGYTEAFFGQGTRLTVV.

CDR3 sequence reads: CASSLADRATGELFF. CDR3 sequence (DNA): TGTGCCAGCAGCTTGGCGGACAGGGCCACCGGGGAGCTGTTTTTT. The rearrangement uses TRBV5-6 and TRBJ2-2; 8 positions match TRBD1. Germline V CDR1 and CDR2: SGHDT, YYEEEE. The CDR3 is 15 residues long. The junction had 2 bases not matched to a gene; V was cut back by 0 bases and J by 4 bases.

This sequence joins TRBV6-5 and TRBJ2-3; D ambiguous. V gave up 5 bases and J gave up 5 bases, with 11 bases separating them. CDR3 size: 13 residues. CDR1 and CDR2 (germline): MNHEY, SVGAGI. The CDR3 nucleotides read TGTGCCAGCAGTGACCCTTCGGGAGATACGCAGTATTTT. As protein: CASSDPSGDTQYF.

This clone was recorded once. This sequence joins TRBV5-4 and TRBJ2-7, with D possibly matching TRBD1 (7 bases). V was pared by 0 bases and J by 3 bases, with 13 bases between. CDR3 length equals 15 residues. The germline gives CDR1 SGHNT, CDR2 YYREEE (reference sequence). CDR3 sequence reads: CASSLEEGAGYEQYF. In DNA form, the CDR3 reads TGTGCCAGCAGCTTGGAGGAGGGGGCGGGCTACGAGCAGTACTTC. Full variable domain (outside the CDR3, taken from reference TRBV5-4 and TRBJ2-7): ETGVTQSPTHLIKTRGQQVTLRCSSQSGHNTVSWYQQALGQGPQFIFQYYREEENGRGNFPPRFSGLQFPNYSSELNVNALELDDSALYLCASSLEEGAGYEQYFGPGTRLTVT.

This chain joins TRBV11-2 and TRBJ2-5; a weak D match, TRBD2 (5 bases). Germline V gives CDR1 SGHAT, CDR2 FQNNGV. The CDR3 covers 14 residues. Deletions cut 5 bases from V and 1 base from J, with 11 bases between. CDR3 residues: CASSPGSGQETQYF. DNA of the CDR3: TGTGCCAGCAGCCCGGGGAGCGGCCAAGAGACCCAGTACTTC.

The chain recombines TRBV4-1 with TRBJ2-1; no clear D gene. Trimming pared 0 bases from V and 8 bases from J, leaving 5 bases between. CDR3 size: 12 residues. Looked up from germline, CDR1 is MGHRA and CDR2 is YSYEKL. The chain's CDR3 is CASSQEFDEQFF. The CDR3 nucleotides are TGCGCCAGCAGCCAAGAGTTCGATGAGCAGTTCTTC.

The J gene is TRBJ1-2, the V gene TRBV29-1; a possible D gene is TRBD1 (5 bases). Germline V gene sequence: CDR1 SQVTM, CDR2 ANQGSEA. Trimming left V 4 bases short and J 8 bases short, with 11 bases between. This CDR3 spans 11 amino acids. The CDR3 spells CSVGAGSGYTF. CDR3 in DNA: TGCAGCGTTGGGGCAGGGTCGGGCTACACCTTC.

J is TRBJ2-4 and V is TRBV29-1; D might be TRBD1 or TRBD2, each matching 7 bases. This CDR3 is built from 11 residues. Germline CDR1 SQVTM, CDR2 ANQGSEA. The V and J ends lost 6 bases and 8 bases respectively, with 11 bases between them. Here the CDR3 reads CSVPGGDIQYF. DNA for the CDR3: TGCAGCGTCCCAGGGGGGGACATTCAGTACTTC.

This clone was observed once. V and J are TRBV30 and TRBJ2-7; 11 positions match TRBD2. There are 16 residues in the CDR3. V gave up 0 bases and J gave up 0 bases; unmatched junction bases: 4. Germline CDR1 and CDR2: GTSNPN and SVGIG (reference sequence). The CDR3 is CAWSVPSGRLSYEQYF. The CDR3 coding sequence is TGTGCCTGGAGTGTACCTAGCGGGAGGCTCTCCTACGAGCAGTACTTC.

This clone has just a few counts. A junction boundary mismatches the germline segment, possibly from a read error. The genes are TRBV7-2 and TRBJ2-7, with 12 bases identical to TRBD2. CDR3 length equals 14 residues. Germline CDR1 SGHTA, CDR2 FQGNSA. CDR3 sequence: CASSLAGGAYEQYF. The CDR3 DNA sequence: TGTGCCAGCAGCCTAGCGGGAGGGGCCTACGAGCAGTACTTC.

Only one count was recorded for this clone. The V and J genes are TRBV5-1 and TRBJ2-1; 7 bases are a match to TRBD2. CDR3 length: 20 residues. Losses at the gene ends were 6 bases for V and 0 bases for J; bases not matched to a gene: 21. The germline V gene has CDR1 SGHRS and CDR2 YFSETQ. DNA for the CDR3: TGCGCCAGCAATGGAGGTGGGCGGGGGATCGATCTCAGCTCCTACAATGAGCAGTTCTTC. Protein: CASNGGGRGIDLSSYNEQFF.

DNA of the CDR3: TGTGCCAGCAGCCAAGATATCAGGAACGAGCAGTTCTTC. Amino acid sequence: CASSQDIRNEQFF. The J gene is TRBJ2-1, the V gene TRBV4-2, with D unresolved. The CDR3 runs 13 residues. Germline V gene lookup returns CDR1 LGHNA and CDR2 YNFKEQ. Trimming took off 0 bases at V and 10 bases at J, with 10 bases between the two ends.

A single count supports this clone. The CDR3 DNA is TGCACCAGCAGCCAAGATAATCCGCTCGGGACTAGCGGGATTAGAGGGATAAACAATGAGCAGTTCTTC. Its translation: CTSSQDNPLGTSGIRGINNEQFF. The V and J genes are TRBV1 and TRBJ2-1; the D call in the table, TRBD2, was not verified against the DNA. TRBV1 is a pseudogene segment. The CDR3 covers 23 residues.

The chain combines TRBV27 with TRBJ2-7, with TRBD1 identical over 9 bases. Germline CDR1 and CDR2: MNHEY and SMNVEV (reference sequence). V lost 3 bases, J lost 1 base, and 4 bases stayed unmatched. The CDR3 contains 15 residues. CDR3 DNA: TGTGCCAGCAGTTTTACCGGGACAGGGTCCTACGAGCAGTACTTC. Translated, it gives CASSFTGTGSYEQYF.

The rearrangement links TRBV19 to TRBJ1-5; 7 bases are a match to TRBD1. Per germline, CDR1 LNHDA and CDR2 SQIVND (reference sequence). This CDR3 has 14 residues. The V and J ends lost 7 bases and 4 bases, in that order; junction bases with no gene match: 7. CDR3 protein: CASTDREENQPQHF. For the CDR3, the DNA is TGTGCCAGTACCGACAGGGAGGAGAATCAGCCCCAGCATTTT.

The chain is built from TRBV5-1 and TRBJ2-7; possibly TRBD1 or TRBD2 for D (6 bases each). Germline V CDR1 and CDR2: SGHRS, YFSETQ. Between the trimmed V and J ends, which lost 0 bases and 6 bases, there was a span of 10 bases. CDR3 size: 13 residues. The CDR3 DNA is TGCGCCAGCAGCTTGGATTGGGGGGCCGAGCAGTACTTC. Its protein is CASSLDWGAEQYF. Based on the CDR3 plus reference TRBV5-1 and TRBJ2-7, the full variable domain is KAGVTQTPRYLIKTRGQQVTLSCSPISGHRSVSWYQQTPGQGLQFLFEYFSETQRNKGNFPGRFSGRQFSNSRSEMNVSTLELGDSALYLCASSLDWGAEQYFGPGTRLTVT.

This sequence joins TRBV29-1 and TRBJ2-3; the D gene is possibly TRBD2 (6 bases). This CDR3 is 13 amino acids long. V was pared by 5 bases and J by 2 bases, with 11 bases between. CDR1 is SQVTM, CDR2 ANQGSEA, per germline. Written as DNA, the CDR3 is TGCAGCGTTTTCCGGGAGCACACAGATACGCAGTATTTT. Amino acid sequence: CSVFREHTDTQYF.

The V call is TRBV15, the J call TRBJ2-7; TRBD1 aligns across 11 bases. The length of the CDR3 is 17 residues. The V gene end was trimmed by 2 bases and the J gene end by 5 bases; junction bases not matched to a gene: 11. Germline CDR1 is LNHNV and CDR2 is YYDKDF (reference sequence). The CDR3 sequence is CATSRQPPGQGVHEQYF. CDR3 DNA: TGTGCCACCAGCAGACAACCACCGGGACAGGGGGTCCACGAGCAGTACTTC.

This clone has a single count. CDR3 in amino acids: CAITDPARNSYEQYF. CDR3 in DNA: TGTGCCATCACCGACCCCGCCAGGAACTCCTACGAGCAGTACTTC. The genes are TRBV10-3 and TRBJ2-7; D remains unclear. This CDR3 comprises 15 residues. The V and J ends lost 7 bases and 0 bases respectively, with 16 bases between them. Germline V gene lookup returns CDR1 ENHRY and CDR2 SYGVKD.